This TCR beta chain comes out of a study of blood T cell repertoires in COVID-19. Germline CDR1 SGHRS, CDR2 YFSETQ. The CDR3 has 12 amino acids. Trimming took 4 bases from V and 10 from J, leaving 12 bases between them. In the authors' methods: Quantification of nucleated cells was approximated via reference gene primer amplification. Assay: immunoSEQ multiplex PCR; the TCRdb copy retains only in-frame clones and omits some. V, J and clone size derive from that table, while D and trimming were established from the DNA sequence. This table has a few hundred thousand clones, under 90% appearing once. Sequencing was performed on peripheral blood. V is TRBV5-1 and J is TRBJ2-1; D not certain. The source of this sequence is a woman of 80 years or more with active or convalescent COVID-19. CDR3 nucleotide sequence: TGCGCCAGCAGCACTGAGGTAAACGAGCAGTTCTTC. It translates to CASSTEVNEQFF.